These 20 T cell receptor beta chains were sequenced from one sample in a study of CD8 T cells in Susac syndrome. The RNA input was roughly 0.45 to 1 ug, and it was reverse transcribed with random hexamers. One entry per CDR3 protein, called by TCRdb with MiXCR from the immunoSEQ multiplex PCR reads. This sample has tens of thousands of distinct CDR3 sequences, with roughly 94% found just once. Sequencing was performed on CD8+ T cells from PBMCs. These receptors all come from a human donor with multiple sclerosis.

V gene TRBV5-6 combines with J gene TRBJ2-7, with 7 positions matching TRBD2. The V gene end was trimmed by 1 base and the J gene end by 0 bases; junction bases not matched to a gene: 4. Looked up from germline, CDR1 is SGHDT and CDR2 is YYEEEE. CDR3 length: 15 residues. The CDR3 protein is CASSLSTGGSYEQYF. CDR3 sequence (DNA): TGTGCCAGCAGCTTGTCCACGGGAGGCTCCTACGAGCAGTACTTC.

This sequence joins TRBV6-1 and TRBJ2-7, with D unresolved. Trimming shortened V by 6 bases and J by 0 bases, and 9 bases separated the two germline ends. The CDR3 spans 13 residues. Germline V gene lookup returns CDR1 MNHNS and CDR2 SASEGT. The CDR3 DNA follows: TGTGCCAGCAGCCCGTCAACCTCCTACGAGCAGTACTTC. Translating it yields CASSPSTSYEQYF.

This clonotype occurred once. This chain connects TRBV5-1 to TRBJ2-7; tentatively, D is TRBD2 (6 bases). The CDR3 totals 17 residues. Trimming stripped 0 bases from V and 3 bases from J, with 19 bases between. CDR1 is SGHRS and CDR2 is YFSETQ in the germline V gene. This CDR3 reads CASSLVGSGTAGYEQYF. In nucleotides, the CDR3 is TGCGCCAGCAGCTTGGTGGGGTCGGGGACTGCCGGCTACGAGCAGTACTTC.

Here the CDR3 reads CASTSRSFPEQFF. CDR3 nucleotides: TGTGCCAGCACTTCGCGGAGTTTCCCTGAGCAGTTCTTC. The rearrangement joins TRBV19 to TRBJ2-1, with no clear D. V gave up 9 bases and J gave up 9 bases, with 18 bases separating them. The CDR3 extends over 13 amino acids. In germline, CDR1 is LNHDA, CDR2 SQIVND (reference sequence).

The rearrangement joins TRBV5-6 to TRBJ2-5, with 14 nucleotides matching TRBD2. The J segment lost 2 bases and the V segment lost 4 bases, leaving 4 bases of the junction unmatched. The CDR3 is made up of 16 amino acids. Germline loops: CDR1 SGHDT, CDR2 YYEEEE. CDR3 DNA: TGTGCCAGCAGCCCGCGACTAGCGGGGGGGCAAGAGACCCAGTACTTC. It yields the protein CASSPRLAGGQETQYF.

The rearrangement uses TRBV19 and TRBJ1-1; 7 bases line up with TRBD1. CDR1 and CDR2 (germline): LNHDA, SQIVND (reference sequence). CDR3 size: 14 residues. V dropped 3 bases and J dropped 3; count of bases not matched to a gene: 4. The CDR3 nucleotides read TGTGCCAGTAGTATCTCAGGGGGGGACACTGAAGCTTTCTTT. As protein: CASSISGGDTEAFF.

Concerning this clonotype itself: The junction departs from germline at one end; a sequencing error may be responsible. This chain connects TRBV11-2 to TRBJ2-1; D ambiguous. The CDR3 has 13 residues. Germline CDR1 reads SGHAT; CDR2 reads FQNNGV. The CDR3 protein is CASSLLIYDEQFF. In nucleotides, the CDR3 is TGTGCCAGCAGCCTTTTAATCTACGATGAGCAGTTCTTC.

The gene calls are TRBV19 and TRBJ2-7, with D uncertain. CDR1 LNHDA and CDR2 SQIVND come from the germline V gene (reference sequence). V shed 10 bases and J shed 5 bases, with 12 bases lying between them. The CDR3 spans 11 residues. CDR3 region: CATSIGNEQYF. The DNA for the CDR3 is TGTGCCACGAGCATTGGCAACGAGCAGTACTTC.

This chain links TRBV15 with TRBJ2-7; D gene ambiguous. Germline CDR1 LNHNV, CDR2 YYDKDF (reference sequence). The CDR3 sequence is 12 residues long. With 4 bases removed from V and 5 bases from J, the gap between germline ends came to 9 bases. The CDR3 nucleotides read TGTGCCACCAGCACGGTGGGCGACGAGCAGTACTTC. This codes for CATSTVGDEQYF. Variable domain in full (rest from reference TRBV15 and TRBJ2-7): DAMVIQNPRYQVTQFGKPVTLSCSQTLNHNVMYWYQQKSSQAPKLLFHYYDKDFNNEADTPDNFQSRRPNTSFCFLDIRSPGLGDTAMYLCATSTVGDEQYFGPGTRLTVT.

This rearrangement joins TRBV7-9 to TRBJ2-1; D is perhaps TRBD1 or TRBD2 (5 bases each). Trimming pared 6 bases from V and 0 bases from J, leaving 21 bases between. The CDR3 consists of 18 residues. Germline V gene data show CDR1 as SEHNR and CDR2 as FQNEAQ (reference sequence). CDR3 amino acids: CASRPGPLEQSSYNEQFF. For the CDR3, the DNA is TGTGCCAGCAGACCGGGACCCCTGGAACAGAGCTCCTACAATGAGCAGTTCTTC.

This clonotype came up once. The V call is TRBV2, the J call TRBJ2-3, with 9 nucleotides matching TRBD2. The CDR3 has 16 amino acids. With V trimmed by 7 bases and J by 2 bases, 10 bases remained unmatched. Germline CDR1 and CDR2: SNHLY and FYNNEI. CDR3 bases: TGTGCCAGCAAGGAGACTAGCGGCCGTTTCACAGATACGCAGTATTTT. Its protein is CASKETSGRFTDTQYF.

The chain joins TRBV15 to TRBJ1-6; D ambiguous. Germline-derived CDR1 and CDR2 are LNHNV and YYDKDF (reference sequence). The CDR3 contains 15 residues. The V gene lost 0 bases and the J gene lost 7 bases, with 10 bases spanning the gap. CDR3 amino acids: CATSRDRSGNSPLHF. DNA of the CDR3: TGTGCCACCAGCAGAGATCGGTCAGGAAATTCACCCCTCCACTTT. The variable domain in full, completed from reference TRBV15 and TRBJ1-6, reads DAMVIQNPRYQVTQFGKPVTLSCSQTLNHNVMYWYQQKSSQAPKLLFHYYDKDFNNEADTPDNFQSRRPNTSFCFLDIRSPGLGDTAMYLCATSRDRSGNSPLHFGNGTRLTVT.

This chain links TRBV2 with TRBJ1-5, with D perhaps TRBD1 (6 bases). Trimming left V 5 bases short and J 2 bases short, with 16 bases between. CDR1 is SNHLY, CDR2 FYNNEI, per germline. This CDR3 comprises 16 residues. CDR3 nucleotides: TGTGCCAGCAGTTACTCGACCAGGGGAGGCAATCAGCCCCAGCATTTT. This translates into CASSYSTRGGNQPQHF. Drawing the rest from reference TRBV2 and TRBJ1-5, the complete variable domain is EPEVTQTPSHQVTQMGQEVILRCVPISNHLYFYWYRQILGQKVEFLVSFYNNEISEKSEIFDDQFSVERPDGSNFTLKIRSTKLEDSAMYFCASSYSTRGGNQPQHFGDGTRLSIL.

The chain recombines TRBV7-2 with TRBJ2-7, with TRBD1 matching over 7 bases. J lost 5 bases, V lost 5 bases, and 12 bases had no gene match. CDR3 length: 15 amino acids. Germline lookup yields CDR1 SGHTA and CDR2 FQGNSA. CDR3 protein: CASSIGTVRSDEQYF. DNA of the CDR3: TGTGCCAGCAGCATCGGGACAGTCAGAAGTGACGAGCAGTACTTC.

V gene TRBV2 combines with J gene TRBJ2-1; 7 bases agree with TRBD1. Germline V gene sequence: CDR1 SNHLY, CDR2 FYNNEI. The CDR3 covers 16 residues. Trimming at V came to 7 bases and at J to 1 base, leaving 10 bases not matched to a gene. CDR3 in DNA: TGTGCCAGCATCCCGGCGACAGGGTTATCCTACAATGAGCAGTTCTTC. Encoded protein: CASIPATGLSYNEQFF.

V and J are TRBV6-2 or TRBV6-3 and TRBJ2-1, with TRBD1 as a possible D gene (6 bases). The CDR3 has 18 amino acids. With 1 base removed from V and 0 bases from J, the gap between germline ends came to 16 bases. Germline V gene data show CDR1 as MNHEY and CDR2 as SVGEGT. CDR3 bases: TGTGCCAGCAGTTACTTGGAGGTGGGGGCTAGCTCCTACAATGAGCAGTTCTTC. This gives the protein CASSYLEVGASSYNEQFF.

CDR3 in DNA: TGCAGTGCGATCCCGGGACACAGCTCCTACGAGCAGTACTTC. Translation gives CSAIPGHSSYEQYF. The chain joins TRBV20-1 to TRBJ2-7, with a tentative D call TRBD1 (6 bases). The V and J ends lost 6 bases and 0 bases respectively, with 15 bases between them. Looked up from germline, CDR1 is DFQATT and CDR2 is SNEGSKA (reference sequence). The CDR3 has 14 amino acids.

The CDR3 spells CASSLIQGYEQYF. CDR3 coding DNA: TGTGCCAGCAGTTTGATACAGGGCTACGAGCAGTACTTC. V is TRBV27 and J is TRBJ2-7; tentatively, D is TRBD1 (6 bases). Germline CDR1 and CDR2: MNHEY and SMNVEV (reference sequence). Between the trimmed V and J ends, which lost 3 bases and 3 bases, there was a span of 9 bases. There are 13 residues in the CDR3.

The gene calls are TRBV5-1 and TRBJ2-7; 11 bases match TRBD2. The CDR3 length is 16 residues. Unmatched junction bases numbered 8, after V lost 3 bases and J lost 3 bases. Germline V gives CDR1 SGHRS, CDR2 YFSETQ. In DNA, the CDR3 is TGCGCCAGCAGCTATTCCCCCGGGACTAGCGGCTACGAGCAGTACTTC. It specifies CASSYSPGTSGYEQYF.

The chain has TRBV2 and TRBJ2-3, with D perhaps matching TRBD2 (5 bases). The CDR3 totals 14 residues. V lost 10 bases to trimming and J lost 2 bases, with 16 bases between them. Germline V CDR1 and CDR2: SNHLY, FYNNEI. The CDR3 sequence: CATPRELDTDTQYF. The DNA of the CDR3 is TGTGCCACCCCAAGGGAGCTGGACACAGATACGCAGTATTTT. The full variable domain, its missing parts supplied by reference TRBV2 and TRBJ2-3, is EPEVTQTPSHQVTQMGQEVILRCVPISNHLYFYWYRQILGQKVEFLVSFYNNEISEKSEIFDDQFSVERPDGSNFTLKIRSTKLEDSAMYFCATPRELDTDTQYFGPGTRLTVL.